The source of this T cell receptor (beta chain) is a study of Graves' ophthalmopathy and Graves' hyperthyroidism. Investigators amplified TCR beta CDR3 regions from RNA transcripts. A first-round RT-PCR used HTBI primers, followed by a second-round multiplex PCR. MiXCR was run by TCRdb on the multiplex PCR reads, yielding one entry per CDR3 protein. This table holds about 380,000 distinct CDR3 sequences, 15% to 19% found once. Many counts were recorded for this clonotype. This CDR3 is 13 amino acids long. Trimming removed 2 bases from V and 7 bases from J, with 9 bases in between. This chain connects TRBV12-3 or TRBV12-4 to TRBJ1-5; D may be TRBD1 (5 bases). This clonotype was obtained from a woman aged 18-29 years with stable Graves' hyperthyroidism. Sample: peripheral blood. CDR3 nucleotide sequence: TGTGCCAGCAGTTTATTGGGGGGACAGCCCCAGCATTTT. Protein: CASSLLGGQPQHF.